This TCR beta chain was profiled in a study of T cell clonotyping in hematopoietic cell transplantation. Produced via immunoSEQ multiplex PCR; TCRdb's table is partial and in-frame only. The data show under 7,500 clones, under 90% seen once. The sequenced sample was peripheral blood mononuclear cells, obtained 100 days after allogeneic stem cell transplant. The TCR originated in a male patient in his thirties or forties who had an allogeneic stem cell transplant from an unrelated donor, so the T cells may come from the graft donor. Some clones in this sample may be carry-over from other donors' samples.

The CDR3 is CASSGVQGWEAFF. DNA for the CDR3: TGTGCCAGCAGCGGAGTGCAGGGCTGGGAAGCTTTCTTT. This chain uses TRBV25-1 with TRBJ1-1, with a tentative D call TRBD1 (5 bases). Germline V gene lookup returns CDR1 MGHDK and CDR2 SYGVNS. The germline V and J ends were trimmed by 6 bases and 8 bases, with 16 bases remaining between them. The CDR3 is 13 residues long.